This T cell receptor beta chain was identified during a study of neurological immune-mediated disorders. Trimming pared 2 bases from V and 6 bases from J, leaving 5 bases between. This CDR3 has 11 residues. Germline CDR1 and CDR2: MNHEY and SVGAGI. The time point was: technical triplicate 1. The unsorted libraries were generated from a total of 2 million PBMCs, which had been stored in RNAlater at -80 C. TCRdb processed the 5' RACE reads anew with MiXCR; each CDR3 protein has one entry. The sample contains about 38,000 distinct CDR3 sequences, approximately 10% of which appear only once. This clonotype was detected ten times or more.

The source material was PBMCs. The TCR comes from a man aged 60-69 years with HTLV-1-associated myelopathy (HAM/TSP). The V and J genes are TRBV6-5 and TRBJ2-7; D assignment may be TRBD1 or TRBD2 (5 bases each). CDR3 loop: CASSYGGEQYF. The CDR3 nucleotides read TGTGCCAGCAGTTACGGGGGCGAGCAGTACTTC.